A single TCR beta chain is shown here with its context. The source of the sample is a study of T cells after yellow fever vaccination. The CDR3 extends over 13 amino acids. V lost 6 bases to trimming and J lost 7 bases; unmatched junction nucleotides: 7. Per germline, CDR1 LNHDA and CDR2 SQIVND (reference sequence). TCRdb re-called the 5' RACE reads through MiXCR, storing one row per CDR3 protein. The table includes roughly 520,000 distinct CDR3 sequences, just over 20% detected once. The chain recombines TRBV19 with TRBJ1-2; TRBD1 agrees at 8 bases. The sequences come from PBMCs, collected less than 25 days after the first yellow fever vaccination. The receptor's source is a man between 18 and 35 years old who received the YFV17D yellow fever vaccine. CDR3 region: CASRVTQGGGYTF. CDR3 in DNA: TGTGCCAGTAGAGTGACACAGGGGGGTGGCTACACCTTC.